A single sample is the source of the 17 T cell receptor beta chains below, sequenced in a study of blood T cell repertoires in COVID-19. TCRdb's table, derived via immunoSEQ multiplex PCR, lists solely in-frame clones and lacks some. The table shows 250,000 to 300,000 clones, with around 81% occurring only once. The sequencing input was peripheral blood. The receptors shown here come from a woman aged 55-69 years with active or convalescent COVID-19.

The chain uses TRBV12-3 or TRBV12-4 and TRBJ2-2; 8 bases are shared with TRBD2. The CDR3 extends over 13 amino acids. The ends lost 6 bases at V and 6 bases at J; junction bases unmatched: 3. The CDR3 loop is CASRGLASGELFF. CDR3 bases: TGTGCCAGCAGAGGACTAGCCTCCGGGGAGCTGTTTTTT.

The chain combines TRBV7-9 with TRBJ2-3; D remains unclear. CDR3 size: 16 residues. Between the trimmed V and J ends, which lost 0 bases and 0 bases, there was a span of 10 bases. From germline, CDR1 is SEHNR and CDR2 FQNEAQ (reference sequence). Here the CDR3 DNA reads TGTGCCAGCAGCTTAGCGTACTCCCACAGCACAGATACGCAGTATTTT. It yields the protein CASSLAYSHSTDTQYF.

The CDR3 nucleotides are TGTGCCAGCAGCTTAGAGACAGGGATTAACTATGGCTACACCTTC. It translates to CASSLETGINYGYTF. V and J are TRBV7-7 and TRBJ1-2, with 7 bases matching TRBD1. Germline V gene sequence: CDR1 SSHAT, CDR2 FNYEAQ (reference sequence). The CDR3 runs 15 residues. V dropped 1 base and J dropped 1; count of bases not matched to a gene: 3. The full variable domain, rest sourced from reference TRBV7-7 and TRBJ1-2, is GAGVSQSPRYKVTKRGQDVTLRCDPISSHATLYWYQQALGQGPEFLTYFNYEAQPDKSGLPSDRFSAERPEGSISTLTIQRTEQRDSAMYRCASSLETGINYGYTFGSGTRLTVV.

The V gene is TRBV5-1, the J gene TRBJ2-3; D possibly corresponds to TRBD2 (7 bases). The length of the CDR3 is 15 residues. Germline assignment: CDR1 SGHRS and CDR2 YFSETQ. The germline V and J ends were trimmed by 7 bases and 1 base, with 16 bases remaining between them. This chain's CDR3 is CASCEGGGRTDTQYF. CDR3 DNA: TGCGCCAGCTGCGAAGGGGGGGGTCGCACAGATACGCAGTATTTT. Filled out from reference TRBV5-1 and TRBJ2-3, the complete variable domain reads KAGVTQTPRYLIKTRGQQVTLSCSPISGHRSVSWYQQTPGQGLQFLFEYFSETQRNKGNFPGRFSGRQFSNSRSEMNVSTLELGDSALYLCASCEGGGRTDTQYFGPGTRLTVL.

The chain employs TRBV6-2 or TRBV6-3 and TRBJ1-6; tentatively, D is TRBD1 (5 bases). V was cut by 4 bases and J by 10 bases, with 17 bases left in between. From germline, CDR1 is MNHEY and CDR2 SVGEGT. The CDR3 is 15 residues long. The CDR3 here is CASSSLGQGFSPLHF. CDR3 DNA sequence: TGTGCCAGCAGTTCTCTGGGGCAGGGCTTCTCACCCCTCCACTTT.

Here the CDR3 DNA reads TGTGCCAGCAGCCGGGAACAGGGGTCCCTCTCCTACGAGCAGTACTTC. Amino acid sequence: CASSREQGSLSYEQYF. The rearrangement joins TRBV4-2 to TRBJ2-7; 7 nucleotides match TRBD1. CDR1 LGHNA and CDR2 YNFKEQ come from the germline V gene. The CDR3 consists of 16 residues. After removal of 4 bases from V and 0 bases from J, the junction contained 9 bases not matched to a gene.

The rearrangement links TRBV3-1 (or the pseudogene TRBV3-2) to TRBJ2-3; 9 nucleotides match TRBD2. The CDR3 sequence is 16 residues long. Germline CDR1 LGHDT, CDR2 YNNKEL (reference sequence). Trimming removed 4 bases from V and 3 bases from J; junction bases left unmatched: 8. CDR3 sequence (DNA): TGTGCCAGCAGCCGAGGGGGTAGCGGGGGAACAGATACGCAGTATTTT. Its translation: CASSRGGSGGTDTQYF.

The rearrangement joins TRBV11-2 to TRBJ2-7, with D possibly TRBD1 on 5 matching bases. V dropped 3 bases and J dropped 3 bases, with 15 bases sitting between them. Germline CDR1 is SGHAT and CDR2 is FQNNGV. This CDR3 is built from 15 residues. For the CDR3, the DNA is TGTGCCAGCAGCTTTGGGGCCAGACAGAGCTACGAGCAGTACTTC. Translating gives CASSFGARQSYEQYF. Variable domain in full (rest from reference TRBV11-2 and TRBJ2-7): EAGVAQSPRYKIIEKRQSVAFWCNPISGHATLYWYQQILGQGPKLLIQFQNNGVVDDSQLPKDRFSAERLKGVDSTLKIQPAKLEDSAVYLCASSFGARQSYEQYFGPGTRLTVT.

V is TRBV4-3 and J is TRBJ1-2; 9 bases align to TRBD1. Germline lookup yields CDR1 LGHNA and CDR2 YSLEER. Losses at the gene ends were 3 bases for V and 4 bases for J; bases not matched to a gene: 9. This CDR3 has 16 residues. CDR3 DNA sequence: TGCGCCAGCAGCCATTCCCTTACAGGGGGCGGCTATGGCTACACCTTC. As protein: CASSHSLTGGGYGYTF.

The CDR3 DNA reads as TGTGCCAGCAGCCAAAGTGGGGCTGCGGGGACTGAAGCTTTCTTT. As protein: CASSQSGAAGTEAFF. V is TRBV7-2 and J is TRBJ1-1, with D possibly being TRBD1 (5 bases). The CDR3 is 15 amino acids. V was shortened by 5 bases and J by 5 bases, with 18 bases between the two germline ends. Germline CDR1 SGHTA, CDR2 FQGNSA.

V is TRBV19 and J is TRBJ1-1, with D hard to call. CDR1 and CDR2 from the germline V gene are LNHDA and SQIVND (reference sequence). The ends were cut back, 5 bases at V and 1 base at J, with 11 bases in the middle. CDR3 length: 14 amino acids. The CDR3 sequence is CASSEDYGNTEAFF. The CDR3 region has the DNA TGTGCCAGTAGTGAAGATTACGGGAACACTGAAGCTTTCTTT.

V is TRBV4-2 and J is TRBJ2-5, with 11 bases fitting TRBD2. The CDR3 runs to 16 residues. Germline V gene data show CDR1 as LGHNA and CDR2 as YNFKEQ. V dropped 2 bases and J dropped 5; count of bases not matched to a gene: 7. The CDR3 reads CASSQTSGGRGETQYF. The CDR3 DNA sequence: TGTGCCAGCAGCCAAACTAGCGGGGGCCGAGGGGAGACCCAGTACTTC.

This clone was recorded a few times. The V and J genes are TRBV6-5 and TRBJ1-5, with D unclear. Trimming took 5 bases from V and 3 from J, leaving 8 bases between them. CDR3 size: 13 residues. Germline V CDR1 and CDR2: MNHEY, SVGAGI. CDR3 sequence (DNA): TGTGCCAGCAGTCGGAGTCCCAATCAGCCCCAGCATTTT. Protein sequence: CASSRSPNQPQHF.

V is TRBV7-9 and J is TRBJ1-2; possibly TRBD1 for D (6 bases). This CDR3 spans 14 amino acids. Germline CDR1 reads SEHNR; CDR2 reads FQNEAQ (reference sequence). Trimming cost V 3 bases and J 5 bases, with 13 bases left between them. CDR3 protein: CASSFGGTGYGYTF. The CDR3 bases are TGTGCCAGCAGCTTCGGTGGTACAGGGTATGGCTACACCTTC.

The chain recombines TRBV12-3 or TRBV12-4 with TRBJ1-2, with a weak D call TRBD1 (5 bases). V was shortened by 8 bases and J by 8 bases, with 12 bases between the two germline ends. The CDR3 covers 11 residues. CDR3 amino acids: CASSLRGGYTF. In DNA, the CDR3 is TGTGCCAGCTCCCTACGGGGGGGCTACACCTTC.

This clone has a handful of counts. The rearrangement uses TRBV5-5 and TRBJ2-5; TRBD1 is a possible D gene (5 bases). The germline V and J ends were trimmed by 4 bases and 3 bases, with 10 bases remaining between them. The CDR3 is 13 amino acids. Germline loops: CDR1 SGHKS, CDR2 YYEKEE (reference sequence). CDR3 DNA: TGTGCCAGCAGCCCCCTAGGGGAAGAGACCCAGTACTTC. This translates into CASSPLGEETQYF.

The chain has TRBV12-3 or TRBV12-4 and TRBJ2-7; a possible D gene is TRBD2 (5 bases). Trimming removed 0 bases from V and 6 bases from J, with 9 bases in between. CDR3 length: 13 amino acids. CDR3 residues: CASSLAEDGEQYF. The CDR3 coding sequence is TGTGCCAGCAGTTTAGCGGAGGACGGCGAGCAGTACTTC.